This T cell receptor beta chain was captured in a study of blood T cell repertoires in COVID-19 (dated by TCRdb to 2018 to 2021). Concerning the study at large: The collaborator samples originated in the United States, Italy and Spain and spanned the acute and convalescent phases of COVID-19. Subjects who had been exposed to COVID-19, were actively infected with it, or had recovered from it provided the deeply sampled blood TCRbeta repertoires that made up the dataset. The prospective study material was composed of cDNA or gDNA derived from T cells, B-cell-depleted T cells, or PBMCs. Where available, HLA class I and class II types were obtained from metadata supplied by the sample provider rather than from assay-based typing. Samples came from the ongoing ImmuneRACE study (first 160 participants) plus 1,254 subjects from 6 global collaborators. The sample metadata nearly always contained a de-identified subject ID, COVID-19 status, age in years and sex. The repertoires were released in a freely available public database intended as a resource for research on the immune response to SARS-CoV-2.

CDR1 and CDR2 are read off the germline V gene as SGDLS and YYNGEE. The cysteine opens and the phenylalanine closes a CDR3 of 15 amino acids. Only CDR3 DNA remains: 45 bases, in frame from the first base. V and J are truncated by 7 bases and 0 bases respectively, leaving an intervening sequence of 14 bases. TCRbeta CDR3 regions were amplified from genomic DNA by means of the immunoSEQ Assay, a bias-controlled multiplex PCR. The source study handled its data this way. Within the assay, amplification of reference gene primers was used to estimate how many nucleated cells each sample contained. To quantify the absolute abundance of each unique TCRbeta CDR3 rearrangement, sequence reads were collapsed and filtered. For each sample, productive Simpson clonality was calculated by taking the square root of Simpson's diversity index across productive rearrangements. The table was pulled from immuneACCESS by TCRdb, which kept in-frame rearrangements only. Such tables lose some clones; where checked, under half of the loss comes from unresolved V genes, and the rest has no known cause. The V and J calls and the clone size are those of that table, but D and trimming were determined from the DNA. This sample is represented by under 200,000 clones; about nine tenths of them were singletons. Of the sample, approximately 1.5% is held by the ten largest clones.

With regard to this clone: What antigen it recognizes has not been identified. One base away there is no much larger clone; base qualities are not given.

The full study reports these points: How much clinical and demographic metadata was included differed by source and by participant, and the metadata was provided uncurated.

The collaborating institutions used their own protocols to collect whole blood in K2EDTA tubes. Collaborator samples were shipped for TCRbeta analysis as frozen whole blood, isolated PBMCs, or DNA extracted from either sample type. The rearranged segments are TRBV9 and TRBJ2-1, and TRBD2 may be the D gene, going by 6 matching bases. The receptor was derived from a man between 18 and 35 years old with active or convalescent COVID-19. Material: peripheral blood. The nucleotide sequence reads TGTGCCAGCGATAACCTCGGGGGCTCCTACAATGAGCAGTTCTTC. Translation gives CASDNLGGSYNEQFF. The entire variable domain, with the stretches around the CDR3 drawn from the reference TRBV9 and TRBJ2-1 proteins, is DSGVTQTPKHLITATGQRVTLRCSPRSGDLSVYWYQQSLDQGLQFLIQYYNGEERAKGNILERFSAQQFPDLHSELNLSSLELGDSALYFCASDNLGGSYNEQFFGPGTRLTVL.